The 29 T cell receptor beta chains below all came from one sample that was sequenced in a study of blood T cells in healthy people across ages. For the second PCR, which ran for about 6 to 12 cycles, a sample-barcoded 5' primer and a J-beta primer mix were used. TCRdb called the 5' RACE reads again in MiXCR, with one record for every CDR3 protein. Of over 1,500,000 distinct CDR3 sequences detected, about 50% appear once; the ten largest clones hold 2.1%. The sequencing input was blood. The receptors stem from a woman aged 40 to 50 in good health.

The chain uses TRBV6-5 and TRBJ1-2; a weak D match, TRBD1 (5 bases). Germline CDR1 is MNHEY and CDR2 is SVGAGI. The CDR3 sequence is 17 residues long. Trimming cost V 5 bases and J 0 bases, with 19 bases left between them. CDR3 sequence: CASSHTRRGITNYGYTF. The CDR3 DNA reads as TGTGCCAGCAGTCACACCCGGCGGGGGATAACTAACTATGGCTACACCTTC.

DNA of the CDR3: TGTGCCAGCAGTCCCCTGGAAGCGGGGGGATTGGAGACCCAGTACTTC. Amino acid sequence: CASSPLEAGGLETQYF. The genes are TRBV27 and TRBJ2-4; 9 bases are a match to TRBD2. The J call may not be correct, given that the DNA end is closer to TRBJ2-5. The V gene's germline CDR1 is MNHEY and CDR2 SMNVEV (reference sequence). The CDR3 loop spans 16 amino acids.

V gene TRBV27 combines with J gene TRBJ2-7, with D perhaps matching TRBD2 (5 bases). V lost 3 bases and J 3 bases, leaving 12 bases between the germline ends. This CDR3 has 14 residues. The germline gives CDR1 MNHEY, CDR2 SMNVEV (reference sequence). The CDR3 DNA follows: TGTGCCAGCAGTTTTTTTTCCCGGGGCTACGAGCAGTACTTC. This codes for CASSFFSRGYEQYF.

The chain links TRBV6-2 or TRBV6-3 to TRBJ2-5, with D tentatively TRBD1 (6 bases). The J call may be faulty, since TRBJ2-7 better matches the DNA end. The CDR3 has 16 amino acids. CDR1 MNHEY and CDR2 SVGEGT come from the germline V gene. The CDR3 loop reads CASSYSKGHPTHEQYF. CDR3 nucleotides: TGTGCCAGCAGTTACTCTAAGGGACACCCGACCCACGAGCAGTACTTC.

The CDR3 here is CASSLTGTGLEQYF. The CDR3 region has the DNA TGCGCCAGCAGCTTAACCGGGACAGGGCTCGAGCAGTACTTC. The chain uses TRBV5-1 and TRBJ2-7, with 9 bases matching TRBD1. Germline CDR1 SGHRS, CDR2 YFSETQ. CDR3 length: 14 amino acids. The V and J ends lost 2 bases and 6 bases, in that order; junction bases with no gene match: 6.

The chain carries TRBV6-4 and TRBJ2-3; D gene uncertain. The V and J ends lost 3 bases and 5 bases respectively, with 9 bases between them. Germline CDR1 reads MRHNA; CDR2 reads SNTAGT. This CDR3 spans 13 amino acids. The CDR3 sequence: CASSEDRRDTQYF. In nucleotides, the CDR3 is TGTGCCAGCAGTGAGGACCGGCGAGATACGCAGTATTTT.

This clonotype was observed a few times. The chain combines TRBV20-1 with TRBJ1-2; 7 nucleotides line up with TRBD1. CDR1 DFQATT and CDR2 SNEGSKA come from the germline V gene (reference sequence). J was trimmed by 5 bases and V by 4 bases; bases with no gene match: 10. This CDR3 is 14 amino acids long. Here the CDR3 reads CSATPIDRVYGYTF. CDR3 nucleotide sequence: TGCAGTGCTACCCCTATTGACAGGGTATATGGCTACACCTTC.

A few counts support this clonotype. This rearrangement joins TRBV7-2 to TRBJ2-7; a weak D match, TRBD2 (5 bases). The CDR3 covers 14 residues. Looked up from germline, CDR1 is SGHTA and CDR2 is FQGNSA. The V end was cut by 5 bases, the J end by 3 bases, with 14 bases between. The CDR3 is CASSVVRVGYEQYF. The CDR3 DNA reads as TGTGCCAGCAGCGTGGTGAGGGTAGGCTACGAGCAGTACTTC.

The CDR3 sequence is CASSQVAGLSYGYTF. As DNA, the CDR3 is TGCGCCAGCAGCCAGGTCGCAGGGTTAAGCTATGGCTACACCTTC. The genes are TRBV4-1 and TRBJ1-2; weak D call: TRBD1 (5 bases). Trimming removed 3 bases at V and 4 bases at J, with 15 bases between. The CDR3 is made up of 15 amino acids. Germline V gene sequence: CDR1 MGHRA, CDR2 YSYEKL.

The chain links TRBV24-1 to TRBJ2-5; no reliable D call. The CDR3 sequence is 12 residues long. Germline values: CDR1 KGHDR, CDR2 SFDVKD. The V end was cut by 4 bases, the J end by 6 bases, with 8 bases between. For the CDR3, the DNA is TGTGCCACCAGTGAAGACTTAAAGACCCAGTACTTC. This codes for CATSEDLKTQYF.

V gene TRBV20-1 combines with J gene TRBJ2-5; 8 bases align to TRBD1. CDR1 is DFQATT, CDR2 SNEGSKA, per germline (reference sequence). With V trimmed by 3 bases and J by 11 bases, 14 bases remained unmatched. This CDR3 is 14 amino acids long. The CDR3 DNA sequence: TGCAGTGCTAGGGCGACAGGGGCGCTCGATGAGCAGTACTTC. It specifies CSARATGALDEQYF.

The chain is built from TRBV6-1 and TRBJ2-3; tentatively, D is TRBD2 (5 bases). Between the trimmed V and J ends, which lost 1 base and 6 bases, there was a span of 14 bases. The CDR3 is made up of 15 amino acids. Germline V gene sequence: CDR1 MNHNS, CDR2 SASEGT. The CDR3 here is CASSEGPRTGDTQYF. CDR3 in DNA: TGTGCCAGCAGTGAAGGCCCCAGGACTGGGGATACGCAGTATTTT.

This clonotype was detected only a few times. The chain recombines TRBV6-6 with TRBJ2-3; the match to TRBD2 covers 10 bases. Germline lookup yields CDR1 MNHNY and CDR2 SVGAGI (reference sequence). The CDR3 consists of 14 residues. V shed 8 bases and J 1 base; nucleotides not matched to a gene: 3. The DNA for the CDR3 is TGTGCCAGCCTCACTAGCGGGGGCACAGATACGCAGTATTTT. Translation gives CASLTSGGTDTQYF.

This clonotype has a handful of counts. The V gene is TRBV28, the J gene TRBJ2-6; no reliable D call. Trimming stripped 8 bases from V and 6 bases from J, with 8 bases between. The CDR3 sequence is 12 residues long. Looked up from germline, CDR1 is MDHEN and CDR2 is SYDVKM. Here the CDR3 reads CASAPQANVLTF. The CDR3 bases are TGTGCCAGCGCCCCCCAGGCCAACGTCCTGACTTTC.

V and J are TRBV29-1 and TRBJ1-1; 9 bases match TRBD1. This CDR3 is built from 15 residues. Losses at the gene ends were 5 bases for V and 4 bases for J; bases not matched to a gene: 11. Germline V gives CDR1 SQVTM, CDR2 ANQGSEA. The CDR3 sequence: CSVRNTGGRGTEAFF. CDR3 in DNA: TGCAGCGTTCGGAATACAGGGGGCCGGGGCACTGAAGCTTTCTTT.

The chain recombines TRBV2 with TRBJ2-1, with a possible D match to TRBD1 (7 bases). CDR1 SNHLY and CDR2 FYNNEI come from the germline V gene. CDR3 size: 14 residues. Trimming shortened V by 6 bases and J by 5 bases, and 14 bases separated the two germline ends. CDR3 in amino acids: CASRGGTVNNEQFF. The CDR3 DNA is TGTGCCAGCAGGGGCGGGACAGTAAACAATGAGCAGTTCTTC.

The chain uses TRBV10-3 and TRBJ2-7, with 9 bases matching TRBD1. The CDR3 sequence is 16 residues long. The junction had 7 bases not matched to a gene; V was cut back by 3 bases and J by 1 base. The germline V gene encodes CDR1 ENHRY and CDR2 SYGVKD. CDR3 sequence: CAISDPGQGMSYEQYF. CDR3 DNA sequence: TGTGCCATCAGTGACCCGGGACAGGGAATGTCCTACGAGCAGTACTTC.

V usage is TRBV12-3 or TRBV12-4 and J usage is TRBJ1-2; weak D call: TRBD1 (5 bases). CDR3 length: 15 residues. V dropped 5 bases and J dropped 3 bases, with 16 bases sitting between them. The CDR3 is CASSPLGAEDYGYTF. The CDR3, as DNA: TGTGCCAGCAGTCCTCTTGGGGCGGAAGACTATGGCTACACCTTC.

This chain connects TRBV2 to TRBJ2-6; weak D call: TRBD2 (6 bases). The CDR3 is 18 residues long. The V gene's germline CDR1 is SNHLY and CDR2 FYNNEI. The V end lost 6 bases, the J end lost 0 bases, and 18 bases lay between the germline ends. In nucleotides, the CDR3 is TGTGCCAGCAGATCCTCCGGGGGATTTCTCTCTGGGGCCAACGTCCTGACTTTC. It codes for CASRSSGGFLSGANVLTF.

The V call is TRBV4-3, the J call TRBJ1-6; 7 positions match TRBD1. The junction had 11 bases not matched to a gene; V was cut back by 3 bases and J by 6 bases. Germline lookup yields CDR1 LGHNA and CDR2 YSLEER. CDR3 length: 17 residues. The CDR3 coding sequence is TGCGCCAGCAGCCACGCAACAGGGGCGACCTTTAATTCACCCCTCCACTTT. Protein sequence: CASSHATGATFNSPLHF.

The gene calls are TRBV18 and TRBJ2-7; 7 bases line up with TRBD1. The ends lost 1 base at V and 4 bases at J; junction bases unmatched: 4. In germline, CDR1 is KGHSH, CDR2 LQKENI. This CDR3 is 14 amino acids long. This chain's CDR3 is CASSPRPRGYEQYF. The CDR3 DNA sequence: TGTGCCAGCTCACCACGCCCCAGGGGGTACGAGCAGTACTTC.

This chain joins TRBV28 and TRBJ1-5; D is unresolved. The V end was cut by 3 bases, the J end by 4 bases, with 16 bases between. The CDR3 contains 16 residues. The germline V gene encodes CDR1 MDHEN and CDR2 SYDVKM. CDR3 amino acids: CASSFESGPRNQPQHF. The CDR3 bases are TGTGCCAGCAGTTTTGAGTCTGGCCCCAGGAATCAGCCCCAGCATTTT.

The chain couples TRBV12-3 or TRBV12-4 to TRBJ1-1; perhaps TRBD1 as D (5 bases). The CDR3 is made up of 13 amino acids. The ends were cut back, 6 bases at V and 1 base at J, with 9 bases in the middle. The CDR3 sequence is CASRQQGNTEAFF. CDR3 DNA sequence: TGTGCCAGCAGACAGCAGGGGAACACTGAAGCTTTCTTT.

The chain carries TRBV5-1 and TRBJ2-5; 12 bases agree with TRBD2. Germline lookup yields CDR1 SGHRS and CDR2 YFSETQ. Trimming at V came to 4 bases and at J to 5 bases, leaving 9 bases not matched to a gene. The CDR3 consists of 16 residues. The CDR3 sequence: CASSLLAGGPKETQYF. The CDR3 nucleotides read TGCGCCAGCAGCCTGCTAGCGGGGGGGCCCAAGGAGACCCAGTACTTC.

Notes on this clonotype: A read error may explain this, as a much larger clone is one base away. V gene TRBV27 combines with J gene TRBJ2-6, with a possible D match to TRBD1 (6 bases). CDR1 is MNHEY, CDR2 SMNVEV, per germline (reference sequence). This CDR3 has 14 residues. The CDR3 sequence: CVSSEGAGANVLTF. The CDR3 DNA follows: TGTGTCAGCAGTGAGGGGGCTGGGGCCAACGTCCTGACTTTC.

The V call is TRBV7-2, the J call TRBJ2-3; D gene unclear. The germline V gene has CDR1 SGHTA and CDR2 FQGNSA. There are 12 residues in the CDR3. The V and J ends lost 1 base and 5 bases respectively, with 4 bases between them. The CDR3 DNA is TGTGCCAGCAGCTTAGACGAAGATACGCAGTATTTT. Translation gives CASSLDEDTQYF.

The CDR3 loop reads CASSLEAGRYNEQFF. The CDR3 nucleotides are TGTGCCAGCAGCTTAGAGGCAGGGAGGTACAATGAGCAGTTCTTC. J is TRBJ2-1 and V is TRBV13; D might be TRBD2 (6 bases). This CDR3 region has 15 residues. V was trimmed by 1 base and J by 4 bases, leaving 11 bases between them. Germline V CDR1 and CDR2: PRHDT, FYEKMQ (reference sequence).

CDR3 bases: TGTGCCAGCAGCTTAGGGGGACTAGATACCGCAGATACGCAGTATTTT. The encoded protein is CASSLGGLDTADTQYF. The rearrangement links TRBV7-9 to TRBJ2-3; TRBD2 matches 8 bases. J was trimmed by 4 bases and V by 1 base; bases with no gene match: 7. The germline CDR1 and CDR2 sequences are SEHNR and FQNEAQ (reference sequence). This CDR3 is built from 16 residues.

The chain has TRBV9 and TRBJ2-5, with 10 bases lining up with TRBD2. The CDR3 totals 16 residues. J gave up 5 bases and V 0 bases, and 7 bases lay outside the gene matches. Germline loops: CDR1 SGDLS, CDR2 YYNGEE. DNA for the CDR3: TGTGCCAGCAGCGTAGCTACGAGCGGGGGGGGCGAGACCCAGTACTTC. The encoded protein is CASSVATSGGGETQYF.